The source of this TCR beta chain is a study of Ad26.COV2.S vaccination and SARS-CoV-2 variants. At the level of the study: Ad26.COV2.S given intramuscularly, once or twice 56 days apart.

Treatment denoted: around 19 received Ad26.COV2.S at low or high dose, single or two shots; about 5 received placebo; per-sample allocation not given. The samples date from day 63 after the first vaccine or placebo injection. TCRdb keeps only in-frame clones here, not all; method: immunoSEQ multiplex PCR. The sample shows roughly 240,000 clones, around nine tenths of them seen only once. The CDR3 totals 11 residues. V was trimmed by 2 bases and J by 7 bases, leaving 8 bases between them. Looked up from germline, CDR1 is GTSNPN and CDR2 is SVGIG (reference sequence). Study-wide results and caveats: Vaccinated individuals (as opposed to placebo recipients) had higher spike-specific TCR breadth. From the TCR breadth and depth analyses, total T cell responses may have been underestimated.

This clone was seen a few times. No antigen is known for it. The same CDR3 is also encoded by other DNA sequences in this sample. The sequence derives from a person aged 18-60 years who received the Ad26.COV2.S COVID-19 vaccine or a placebo. The chain links TRBV30 to TRBJ1-2, with no clear D. The specimen comprised peripheral blood, sampled in a trial of Ad26.COV2.S vaccine versus placebo. The CDR3, as DNA: TGTGCCTGGAGTTCCGGGTCTGGCTACACCTTC. Residues: CAWSSGSGYTF.